This T cell receptor (beta chain) emerged from a study of T cells in Graves' hyperthyroidism and ophthalmopathy. Study information: At initial diagnosis, before any treatment had begun, peripheral blood was obtained.

Amplification of TCR beta CDR3 regions used RNA as the template. HTBI primers were the set used in a first-round RT-PCR of the TCR CDR3. One entry per CDR3 protein results from TCRdb running MiXCR on the multiplex PCR reads. The table records about 270,000 distinct CDR3 sequences, nearly 15% of them present only once. Of note for this clonotype: A single base separates this from a much larger clone, so it may be a read error.

The germline V gene has CDR1 LGHDT and CDR2 YNNKEL (reference sequence). The CDR3 loop spans 15 amino acids. The hyperthyroidism was newly diagnosed and had lasted under 2 months; the patients were aged 18 to 65. Those patients with uncontrolled infection, other autoimmune disease, pregnancy or lactation were excluded. The sample comprised blood. This TCR was recovered from a woman between 50 and 59 years old with Graves' hyperthyroidism that later progressed to Graves' ophthalmopathy. The J gene is TRBJ1-4, the V gene TRBV3-1; D unclear. DNA of the CDR3: TGTGCCAGCAGCCCCTTGGGGAGATCGGTTGAAAAACTGCTTTTT. This translates into CASSPLGRSVEKLLF.